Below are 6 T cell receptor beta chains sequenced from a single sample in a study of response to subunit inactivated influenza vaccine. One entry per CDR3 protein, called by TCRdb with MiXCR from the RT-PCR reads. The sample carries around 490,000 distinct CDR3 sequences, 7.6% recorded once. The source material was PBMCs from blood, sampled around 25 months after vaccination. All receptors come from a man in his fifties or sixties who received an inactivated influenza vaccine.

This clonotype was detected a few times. CDR3 coding DNA: TGTGCCAGCAGTAGACAGATTTATGGCTACACCTTC. It specifies CASSRQIYGYTF. The rearrangement links TRBV12-3 or TRBV12-4 to TRBJ1-2; possible D gene TRBD1, 5 bases. This CDR3 contains 12 residues. The V gene lost 5 bases and the J gene lost 5 bases, with 9 bases spanning the gap.

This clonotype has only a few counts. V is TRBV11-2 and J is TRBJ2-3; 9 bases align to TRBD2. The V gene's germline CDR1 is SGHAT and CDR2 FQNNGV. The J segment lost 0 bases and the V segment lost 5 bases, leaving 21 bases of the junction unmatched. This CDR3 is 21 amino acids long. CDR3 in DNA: TGTGCCAGCAGCCAGACGAATACTTGGGCGGTAGCGGGAGAGAGCACAGATACGCAGTATTTT. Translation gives CASSQTNTWAVAGESTDTQYF.

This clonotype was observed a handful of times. CDR3 bases: TGTGCCACCAGTGCTTGGGACGGGGGGAGTAAAGGAGAAAAACTGTTTTTT. Translation gives CATSAWDGGSKGEKLFF. V and J are TRBV24-1 and TRBJ1-4; D is perhaps TRBD1 (5 bases). CDR1 and CDR2 (germline): KGHDR, SFDVKD. The CDR3 is made up of 17 amino acids. The germline V and J ends were trimmed by 5 bases and 8 bases, with 23 bases remaining between them.

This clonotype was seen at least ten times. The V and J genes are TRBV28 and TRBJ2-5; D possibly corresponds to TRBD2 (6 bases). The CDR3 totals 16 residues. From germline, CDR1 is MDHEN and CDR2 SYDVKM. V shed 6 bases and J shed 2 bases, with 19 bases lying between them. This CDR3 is CASSLSIFSGQETQYF. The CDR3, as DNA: TGTGCCAGCAGCTTGTCGATCTTTAGCGGACAAGAGACCCAGTACTTC.

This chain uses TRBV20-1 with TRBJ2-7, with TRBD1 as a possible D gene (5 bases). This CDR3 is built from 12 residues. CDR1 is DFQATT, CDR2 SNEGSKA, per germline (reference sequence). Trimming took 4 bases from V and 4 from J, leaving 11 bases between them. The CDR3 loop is CSATKTEYEQYF. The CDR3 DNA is TGCAGTGCTACAAAGACAGAATACGAGCAGTACTTC.

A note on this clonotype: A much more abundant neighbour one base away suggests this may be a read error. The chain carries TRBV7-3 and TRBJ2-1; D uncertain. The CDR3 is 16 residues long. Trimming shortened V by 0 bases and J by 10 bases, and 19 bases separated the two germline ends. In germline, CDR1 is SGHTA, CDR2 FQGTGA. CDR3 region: CASSLTGSSSRKEQFF. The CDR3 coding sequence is TGTGCCAGCAGCTTAACTGGTAGTTCGTCTCGCAAGGAGCAGTTCTTC.